These 5 T cell receptor beta chains were all obtained from the same sample, sequenced in a study of T cell repertoires in cytomegalovirus infection. Each CDR3 protein is one row after TCRdb ran MiXCR on the reads. The sample includes some 680,000 distinct CDR3 sequences, 35% to 45% of them seen just once. Sample: PBMCs. All receptors derive from a human donor in good health (CMV status not recorded). Some clones in this sample may be carry-over from other donors' samples.

This rearrangement joins TRBV15 to TRBJ2-4; D unresolved. The germline V gene has CDR1 LNHNV and CDR2 YYDKDF (reference sequence). The CDR3 runs 12 residues. The V and J ends lost 3 bases and 4 bases respectively, with 4 bases between them. The CDR3 protein is CATSRQKNIQYF. The CDR3 nucleotides are TGTGCCACCAGCAGGCAGAAAAACATTCAGTACTTC.

This clonotype was seen a few times. The chain carries TRBV28 and TRBJ1-4, with D possibly TRBD1 on 6 matching bases. This CDR3 spans 15 amino acids. V was shortened by 1 base and J by 6 bases, with 12 bases between the two germline ends. The germline CDR1 and CDR2 sequences are MDHEN and SYDVKM. The CDR3 DNA is TGTGCCAGCAGTTTATTCGGGGGGCGGGATGAAAAACTGTTTTTT. Translation gives CASSLFGGRDEKLFF.

The rearrangement uses TRBV24-1 and TRBJ2-7; 11 positions agree with TRBD1. From germline, CDR1 is KGHDR and CDR2 SFDVKD. The V segment lost 4 bases and the J segment 2 bases; nucleotides outside the gene matches: 15. This CDR3 spans 19 amino acids. DNA for the CDR3: TGTGCCACCAGTGACCCGAGCACAGGACCGGGACAGGGGGCCTACGAGCAGTACTTC. This encodes CATSDPSTGPGQGAYEQYF.

The gene calls are TRBV7-8 and TRBJ2-3; D is undetermined. CDR1 and CDR2 (germline): SGHVS, FQNEAQ. Deletions cut 5 bases from V and 5 bases from J, with 11 bases between. The CDR3 runs 13 residues. This chain's CDR3 is CASSVTRLDTQYF. CDR3 in DNA: TGTGCCAGCAGCGTTACGCGATTAGATACGCAGTATTTT.

The sample holds a few counts of this clonotype. The rearrangement uses TRBV19 and TRBJ1-6, with TRBD1 as a possible D gene (6 bases). Germline CDR1 and CDR2: LNHDA and SQIVND (reference sequence). Trimming shortened V by 3 bases and J by 14 bases, and 14 bases separated the two germline ends. CDR3 length: 13 residues. CDR3 in DNA: TGTGCCAGTAGTATCGGACAGCTCGGCACCCTCCACTTT. Protein product: CASSIGQLGTLHF.